The 19 T cell receptor beta chains below were found in one sample sequenced in a study of control samples from healthy donors and cancer patients. Repertoires were generated with immunoSEQ multiplex PCR, while TCRdb's copy carries only in-frame clones and drops some. The table has some 120,000 clones, 88% seen once. Sequences were obtained from blood. These receptors originate from a woman in her 70s in good health.

In the case of this clone: One junction end disagrees with the germline gene, perhaps due to a read error. This chain joins TRBV3-1 (or the pseudogene TRBV3-2) and TRBJ1-6; D is perhaps TRBD1 (5 bases). Germline V gives CDR1 LGHDT, CDR2 YNNKEL (reference sequence). CDR3 length equals 19 residues. The CDR3: CTSSQDLVQASSYNSPLHF. The CDR3 coding sequence is TGTACCAGCAGCCAAGATTTAGTACAGGCGAGCTCCTATAATTCACCCCTCCACTTT.

CDR3 nucleotides: TGCGCCAGCAGCTCTCCCGCGGATACGCAGTATTTT. This translates into CASSSPADTQYF. The genes are TRBV5-1 and TRBJ2-3, with unresolved D. Germline V CDR1 and CDR2: SGHRS, YFSETQ. The CDR3 sequence is 12 residues long. Trimming took off 3 bases at V and 6 bases at J, with 8 bases between the two ends.

CDR3: CASSQEYMGGYTF. DNA for the CDR3: TGTGCCAGCAGCCAAGAATATATGGGCGGCTACACCTTC. The chain couples TRBV3-1 (or the pseudogene TRBV3-2) to TRBJ1-2; D is uncertain. The CDR3 is 13 amino acids. Germline CDR1 is LGHDT and CDR2 is YNNKEL (reference sequence). Trimming took 0 bases from V and 8 from J, leaving 10 bases between them.

V usage is TRBV10-2 and J usage is TRBJ2-7; 9 bases map to TRBD1. CDR3 length equals 15 residues. Per the germline V gene, CDR1 is WSHSY and CDR2 is SAAADI. J gave up 1 base and V 5 bases, and 6 bases lay outside the gene matches. The CDR3 DNA is TGCGCCAGCAGTAATCCGGGGACAGGGTCCTACGAGCAGTACTTC. The encoded protein is CASSNPGTGSYEQYF.

V gene TRBV20-1 combines with J gene TRBJ2-3; 9 bases are shared with TRBD2. CDR1 DFQATT and CDR2 SNEGSKA come from the germline V gene (reference sequence). The length of the CDR3 is 13 residues. The ends lost 3 bases at V and 6 bases at J; junction bases unmatched: 4. The DNA of the CDR3 is TGCAGTGCTAGTGGCGGGGGGGCGGATACGCAGTATTTT. It specifies CSASGGGADTQYF.

V is TRBV20-1 and J is TRBJ2-7; D not certain. There are 10 residues in the CDR3. V lost 2 bases to trimming and J lost 5 bases, with 4 bases between them. Germline lookup yields CDR1 DFQATT and CDR2 SNEGSKA (reference sequence). The CDR3 coding sequence is TGCAGTGCTAGAAACAACGAGCAGTACTTC. Translating it yields CSARNNEQYF.

This sequence joins TRBV15 and TRBJ2-1; D is uncertain. Germline lookup yields CDR1 LNHNV and CDR2 YYDKDF (reference sequence). Trimming left V 0 bases short and J 10 bases short, with 4 bases between. CDR3 length: 11 residues. CDR3 region: CATSRDQEQFF. The CDR3 DNA follows: TGTGCCACCAGCAGAGATCAGGAGCAGTTCTTC.

The chain is built from TRBV5-6 and TRBJ2-1; TRBD1 matches 9 bases. Trimming removed 3 bases from V and 1 base from J; junction bases left unmatched: 2. Germline V gene sequence: CDR1 SGHDT, CDR2 YYEEEE. This CDR3 region has 15 residues. This CDR3 is CASSWGQGSYNEQFF. For the CDR3, the DNA is TGTGCCAGCAGCTGGGGACAGGGTTCCTACAATGAGCAGTTCTTC.

The chain links TRBV10-3 to TRBJ2-4; 9 bases are shared with TRBD1. This CDR3 contains 15 residues. In germline, CDR1 is ENHRY, CDR2 SYGVKD. The junction had 7 bases not matched to a gene; V was cut back by 6 bases and J by 4 bases. CDR3 amino acids: CAISTPTGGKNIQYF. In DNA form, the CDR3 reads TGTGCCATCAGCACCCCGACAGGGGGTAAAAACATTCAGTACTTC.

This clone was seen just once. This chain joins TRBV7-9 and TRBJ1-3; TRBD1 is a possible D gene (6 bases). CDR1 and CDR2 from the germline V gene are SEHNR and FQNEAQ (reference sequence). The V and J ends lost 0 bases and 0 bases respectively, with 9 bases between them. The CDR3 contains 16 residues. As DNA, the CDR3 is TGTGCCAGCAGCTTAGCGGGGGCGGCCTCTGGAAACACCATATATTTT. Protein product: CASSLAGAASGNTIYF.

The J gene is TRBJ1-2, the V gene TRBV15; D remains unclear. This CDR3 contains 13 residues. V was pared by 1 base and J by 8 bases, with 11 bases between. Germline CDR1 is LNHNV and CDR2 is YYDKDF (reference sequence). CDR3 residues: CATSRAGNRGYTF. The CDR3 coding sequence is TGTGCCACCAGCAGAGCGGGTAATCGGGGCTACACCTTC.

V and J are TRBV5-8 and TRBJ2-1, with D unclear. The CDR3 consists of 14 residues. Germline V gene lookup returns CDR1 SGHTS and CDR2 YDEGEE. Trimming stripped 4 bases from V and 6 bases from J, with 14 bases between. CDR3 in DNA: TGTGCCAGCAGCGACAACTCATTTCTCAATGAGCAGTTCTTC. Translating it yields CASSDNSFLNEQFF. Filled out from reference TRBV5-8 and TRBJ2-1, the complete variable domain reads EAGVTQSPTHLIKTRGQQATLRCSPISGHTSVYWYQQALGLGLQFLLWYDEGEERNRGNFPPRFSGRQFPNYSSELNVNALELEDSALYLCASSDNSFLNEQFFGPGTRLTVL.

The rearrangement uses TRBV27 and TRBJ1-4, with 9 nucleotides matching TRBD1. V shed 5 bases and J 4 bases; nucleotides not matched to a gene: 14. Per germline, CDR1 MNHEY and CDR2 SMNVEV (reference sequence). The CDR3 is made up of 18 amino acids. The CDR3 DNA reads TGTGCCAGCAGTCTTATGGGTGCCACAGGGGGCGTTAATGAAAAACTGTTTTTT. It is translated as CASSLMGATGGVNEKLFF.

The chain uses TRBV9 and TRBJ2-5, with D unclear. The CDR3 runs to 13 residues. Trimming removed 0 bases at V and 3 bases at J, with 6 bases between. The V gene's germline CDR1 is SGDLS and CDR2 YYNGEE. This CDR3 is CASSVGREETQYF. In DNA, the CDR3 is TGTGCCAGCAGCGTAGGACGGGAAGAGACCCAGTACTTC.

The V call is TRBV21-1, the J call TRBJ2-3; the listed D gene, TRBD1, was not tested against the DNA. TRBV21-1 constitutes a pseudogene. The CDR3 runs to 13 residues. DNA for the CDR3: TGTGCCAGCAGCAAATCGGACAGAGATACGCAGTATTTT. Its translation: CASSKSDRDTQYF.

This chain joins TRBV6-5 and TRBJ2-5; 7 nucleotides agree with TRBD1. Germline CDR1 and CDR2: MNHEY and SVGAGI. CDR3 length equals 12 residues. The J segment lost 9 bases and the V segment lost 5 bases, leaving 6 bases of the junction unmatched. The DNA for the CDR3 is TGTGCCAGCAGTAGGACAGGCGACGCCCAGTACTTC. This sequence encodes CASSRTGDAQYF.

V and J are TRBV15 and TRBJ2-2, with D perhaps given as TRBD1 or TRBD2 (6 bases each). From germline, CDR1 is LNHNV and CDR2 YYDKDF (reference sequence). The CDR3 is made up of 15 amino acids. Trimming removed 1 base at V and 6 bases at J, with 12 bases between. The CDR3 sequence: CATSRVGGLAGELFF. The CDR3 bases are TGTGCCACCAGCAGAGTCGGGGGCCTGGCCGGGGAGCTGTTTTTT.

V is TRBV10-1 and J is TRBJ2-5; possible D gene TRBD1, 5 bases. CDR3 length equals 15 residues. With 0 bases removed from V and 4 bases from J, the gap between germline ends came to 12 bases. Germline V gives CDR1 WNHNN, CDR2 SYGVQD (reference sequence). In DNA, the CDR3 is TGCGCCAGCAGTGAGTCCGACTCAAGGGGAGAGACCCAGTACTTC. Translation: CASSESDSRGETQYF.

The CDR3 loop is CASSKDQPQHF. For the CDR3, the DNA is TGTGCCAGCAGTAAGGATCAGCCCCAGCATTTT. This chain links TRBV6-6 with TRBJ1-5, with D unresolved. V was shortened by 5 bases and J by 5 bases, with 4 bases between the two germline ends. Germline V gene lookup returns CDR1 MNHNY and CDR2 SVGAGI (reference sequence). CDR3 length equals 11 residues.